This T cell receptor beta chain was identified in a study of CD8 T cells in Susac syndrome. Study outcomes and limitations: It was acknowledged in the study that the number of individuals who were included in its TCR sequencing and HLA analysis was relatively small.

Comments on this clonotype: Its antigen is undetermined.

This CDR3 is built from 13 residues. Germline CDR1 is DFQATT and CDR2 is SNEGSKA (reference sequence). The germline V and J ends were trimmed by 5 bases and 1 base, with 11 bases remaining between them. As judged by recently defined diagnostic criteria, patients with Susac syndrome had definite or probable disease. FACS was used to enrich TEMRA cells, whereas the CD8+ and CD4+ T cells were obtained by negative isolation. When the RNA was reverse transcribed, random hexamers were used with an input of roughly 0.5 to 1 ug. TCRdb itself ran the immunoSEQ multiplex PCR reads through MiXCR, one entry per CDR3 protein. This sample has about 140,000 distinct CDR3 sequences, with 85% to 95% found just once.

The sequence derives from a human donor with Susac syndrome. The J gene is TRBJ1-1, the V gene TRBV20-1, with D possibly matching TRBD1 (5 bases). The sample comprised CD4+ T cells from PBMCs. The CDR3 region is CSAPDRGNTEAFF. The CDR3 DNA follows: TGCAGTGCTCCCGATAGGGGGAACACTGAAGCTTTCTTT.